This is a list of T cell receptor beta chains from one sample in a study of blood T cell repertoires in COVID-19. Assay: immunoSEQ multiplex PCR; the TCRdb copy retains only in-frame clones and omits some. Among over 300,000 clones, about 84% were seen once, and the ten largest hold 1.5% to 2%. Input material: peripheral blood. These receptors originate from a woman in her forties or fifties with acute or convalescent COVID-19. Both conserved end residues are part of each CDR3. The order of the fields is clone size, D gene, V gene, J gene, CDR3 DNA, CDR3 protein. D genes are given only for firm matches. The size of a clone is reported for some rows only, either as once, few or many, or as a class for expanded clones.

>-|TRBD1|TRBV29-1|TRBJ2-5
TGCAGCGTCTTCCTTCTCCGGGACAGCCAAGAGACCCAGTACTTC
CSVFLLRDSQETQYF
>-|TRBD1|TRBV4-1|TRBJ1-5
TGCGCCAGCAGCCAGAGGACAGGGGCCAGTCCCCAGCCCCAGCATTTT
CASSQRTGASPQPQHF
>-|TRBD1|TRBV5-1|TRBJ2-7
TGCGCCAGCAGCTTTCCCGACAGGGGCAAGGTCGAGCAGTACTTC
CASSFPDRGKVEQYF
>-|-|TRBV5-1|TRBJ1-5
TGCGCCAGCAGCGACCAGGGGAATCAGCCCCAGCATTTT
CASSDQGNQPQHF
>few|TRBD1|TRBV7-8|TRBJ2-4
TGTGCCAGCAGCTCCTACCGGGACAGACTAAACATTCAGTACTTC
CASSSYRDRLNIQYF
>-|-|TRBV7-3|TRBJ2-1
TGTGCCAGCAGCTTAAGCGGTGGGAGCCCGGGGCAGTTCTTC
CASSLSGGSPGQFF
>-|-|TRBV5-1|TRBJ2-1
TGCGCCAGCAGCTTGGCTAGCTACAATGAGCAGTTCTTC
CASSLASYNEQFF
>-|-|TRBV6-6|TRBJ2-3
TGTGCCAGCAGTTACGGCAGGGGCGCAGATACGCAGTATTTT
CASSYGRGADTQYF
>-|-|TRBV10-3|TRBJ1-4
TGTGCCAGCAATAAGGGCGGAGGACGTAATATGGAAAAACTGTTTTTT
CASNKGGGRNMEKLFF
>once|-|TRBV11-2|TRBJ1-5
TGTGCCAGCAGCTCAGGGGTTAATCAGCCCCAGCATTTT
CASSSGVNQPQHF
>-|-|TRBV7-3|TRBJ1-1
TGTGCCAGCAGCCCCGCGGGGGCAGTGAACACTGAAGCTTTCTTT
CASSPAGAVNTEAFF
>-|-|TRBV11-2|TRBJ1-4
TGTGCCAGCAGCTTAGTACAGGGATATGAAAAACTGTTTTTT
CASSLVQGYEKLFF
>-|-|TRBV27|TRBJ2-2
TGTGCCAGCAGTTTAGAGGGCACCGGGGAGCTGTTTTTT
CASSLEGTGELFF
>-|TRBD2|TRBV11-2|TRBJ2-1
TGTGCCAGCAGCTTAGAGGTGGGAGGGGACAATGAGCAGTTCTTC
CASSLEVGGDNEQFF
>-|-|TRBV28|TRBJ2-2
TGTGCCAGCAGTTCCGACGGGAGCCCCCCCGGGGAGCTGTTTTTT
CASSSDGSPPGELFF
>-|TRBD1|TRBV2|TRBJ1-2
TGTGCCAGCTCTGGACAGGAGTCTGGCTACACCTTC
CASSGQESGYTF
>-|TRBD1|TRBV2|TRBJ1-3
TGTGCCAGCAGCGACAGGGGTGGCACCATATATTTT
CASSDRGGTIYF
>-|-|TRBV5-1|TRBJ2-6
TGCGCCAGCAGCGACAACGTCCTAGCCAACGTCCTGACTTTC
CASSDNVLANVLTF
>once|TRBD1|TRBV9|TRBJ1-6
TGTGCCAGCAGCGCACAGGGGAATAATTCACCCCTCCACTTT
CASSAQGNNSPLHF
>-|-|TRBV19|TRBJ1-2
TGTGCCAGTCGATTCAAGGGGGATAAGGATGGCTACACCTTC
CASRFKGDKDGYTF
>-|TRBD1|TRBV27|TRBJ2-7
TGTGCCAGCAGTTCGGGGGGATACAGGGGGCTGTACGAGCAGTACTTC
CASSSGGYRGLYEQYF
>-|-|TRBV7-6|TRBJ1-1
TGTGCCAGCAGCTCCCCGACGGGAACTGAAGCTTTCTTT
CASSSPTGTEAFF
>once|-|TRBV6-5|TRBJ1-4
TGTGCCAGCAGTTACGAGGCAGCAACTAATGAAAAACTGTTTTTT
CASSYEAATNEKLFF
>-|TRBD1|TRBV2|TRBJ2-7
TGTGCCAGCAGTGATCTCGGGACAGGTACCTACGAGCAGTACTTC
CASSDLGTGTYEQYF
>-|TRBD1|TRBV4-1|TRBJ1-2
TGCGCCAGCAGCCAAGATACAGGGGCCAGCTATGGCTACACCTTC
CASSQDTGASYGYTF
>-|TRBD2|TRBV27|TRBJ2-3
TGTGCCAGCAGTTTTATTTTCGGGTACACTAGCGATCCCACAGATACGCAGTATTTT
CASSFIFGYTSDPTDTQYF
>-|TRBD2|TRBV19|TRBJ2-3
TGTGCCAGTAGAAATCGTGGGCTAGCGGAGAGCACAGATACGCAGTATTTT
CASRNRGLAESTDTQYF
>-|TRBD1|TRBV5-6|TRBJ2-7
TGTGCCAGCAGCTTGCCGGGACAGCCGGGCTACGAGCAGTACTTC
CASSLPGQPGYEQYF
>-|TRBD2|TRBV5-1|TRBJ2-3
TGCGCCAGCTCACCGGGGGGGAGCACAGATACGCAGTATTTT
CASSPGGSTDTQYF